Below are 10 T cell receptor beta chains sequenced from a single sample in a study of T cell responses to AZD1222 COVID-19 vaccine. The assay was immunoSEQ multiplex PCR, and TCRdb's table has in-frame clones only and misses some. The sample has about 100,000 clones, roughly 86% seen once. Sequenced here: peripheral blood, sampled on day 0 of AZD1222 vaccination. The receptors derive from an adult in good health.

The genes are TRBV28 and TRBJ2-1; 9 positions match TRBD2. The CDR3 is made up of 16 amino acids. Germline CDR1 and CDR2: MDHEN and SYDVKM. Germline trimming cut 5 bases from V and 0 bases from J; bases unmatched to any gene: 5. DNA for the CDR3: TGTGCCAGCAGTCGTCTAGCGGGACGCTCCTACAATGAGCAGTTCTTC. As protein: CASSRLAGRSYNEQFF.

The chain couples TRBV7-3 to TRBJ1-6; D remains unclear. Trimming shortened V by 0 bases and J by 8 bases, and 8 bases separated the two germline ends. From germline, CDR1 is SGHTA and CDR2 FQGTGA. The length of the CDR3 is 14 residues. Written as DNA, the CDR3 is TGTGCCAGCAGCTTAACTGGGGTAGATTCACCCCTCCACTTT. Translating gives CASSLTGVDSPLHF.

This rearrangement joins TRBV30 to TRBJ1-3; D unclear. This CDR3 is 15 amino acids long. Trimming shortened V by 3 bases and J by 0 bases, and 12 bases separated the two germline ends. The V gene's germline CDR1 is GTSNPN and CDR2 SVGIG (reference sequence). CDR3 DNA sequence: TGTGCCTGGAGGAGGCTTTCCTTCTCTGGAAACACCATATATTTT. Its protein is CAWRRLSFSGNTIYF.

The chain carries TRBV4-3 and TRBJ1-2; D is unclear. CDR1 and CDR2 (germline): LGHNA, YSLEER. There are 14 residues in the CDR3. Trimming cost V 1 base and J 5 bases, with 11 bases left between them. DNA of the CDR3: TGCGCCAGCAGCCAAGGAGGCAGAGCATATGGCTACACCTTC. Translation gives CASSQGGRAYGYTF.

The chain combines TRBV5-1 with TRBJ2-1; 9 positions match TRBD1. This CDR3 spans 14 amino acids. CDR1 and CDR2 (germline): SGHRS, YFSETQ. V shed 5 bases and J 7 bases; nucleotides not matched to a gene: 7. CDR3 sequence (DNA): TGCGCCAGCAGAATCGGGACAGGGTGGAATGAGCAGTTCTTC. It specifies CASRIGTGWNEQFF.

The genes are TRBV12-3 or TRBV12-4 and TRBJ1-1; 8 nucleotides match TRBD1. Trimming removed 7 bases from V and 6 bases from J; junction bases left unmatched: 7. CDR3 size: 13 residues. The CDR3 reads CASTPTGEAEAFF. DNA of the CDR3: TGTGCCAGCACCCCGACAGGGGAGGCTGAAGCTTTCTTT.

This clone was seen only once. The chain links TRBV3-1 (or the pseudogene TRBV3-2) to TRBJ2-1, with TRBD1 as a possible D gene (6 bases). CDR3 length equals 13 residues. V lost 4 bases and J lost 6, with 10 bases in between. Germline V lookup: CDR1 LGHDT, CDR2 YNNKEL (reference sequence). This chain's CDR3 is CASSLKGVNEQFF. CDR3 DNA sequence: TGTGCCAGCAGCCTAAAGGGGGTCAATGAGCAGTTCTTC.

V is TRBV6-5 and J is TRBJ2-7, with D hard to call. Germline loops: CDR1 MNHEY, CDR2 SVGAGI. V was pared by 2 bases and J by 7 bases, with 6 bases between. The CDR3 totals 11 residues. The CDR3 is CASSYLGEQYF. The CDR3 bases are TGTGCCAGCAGTTACCTGGGGGAGCAGTACTTC.

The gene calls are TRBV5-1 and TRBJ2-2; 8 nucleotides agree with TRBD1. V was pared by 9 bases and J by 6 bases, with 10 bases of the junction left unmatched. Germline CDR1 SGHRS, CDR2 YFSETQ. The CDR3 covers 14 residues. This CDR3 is CATKVTGGPGELFF. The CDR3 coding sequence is TGCGCCACCAAGGTTACAGGGGGGCCCGGGGAGCTGTTTTTT.

CDR3 in DNA: TGTGCCAGCAGCCCCGGTAGGGGGTCGGGTCAGCCCCAGCATTTT. Translated: CASSPGRGSGQPQHF. V and J are TRBV9 and TRBJ1-5; a weak D match, TRBD1 (6 bases). Germline CDR1 SGDLS, CDR2 YYNGEE. With 4 bases removed from V and 6 bases from J, the gap between germline ends came to 17 bases. The CDR3 runs to 15 residues.